This TCR beta chain was sequenced during a study of long-term antiretroviral therapy in people with HIV. Treatment for all HIV-infected participants took place in the United States. The CDR3 totals 19 residues. The germline CDR1 and CDR2 sequences are SGHVS and FQNEAQ. V trimming: 3 bases; J trimming: 6 bases; junction bases outside the gene matches: 20. Samples were assayed with immunoSEQ v3.0 at survey level. In sequencing, about 35,000-50,000 T-cell genomes per sample were targeted. TCRdb's table, derived via immunoSEQ multiplex PCR, lists solely in-frame clones and lacks some. Of 20,000 or so clones listed, over 60% are singletons.

Source: unsorted PBMCs, taken 2.9 years after starting antiretroviral therapy. This receptor was taken from a woman aged 25-40 years with HIV. The chain recombines TRBV7-8 with TRBJ2-1, with 7 bases lining up with TRBD1. In nucleotides, the CDR3 is TGTGCCAGCAGCTTCAAAAAGCCGGGACAGACCCGGATGGTCAATGAGCAGTTCTTC. Protein sequence: CASSFKKPGQTRMVNEQFF.